A selection of T cell receptor beta chains follows, all from one sample in a study of shared clonotypes between healthy human individuals. Assay: immunoSEQ multiplex PCR; the TCRdb copy retains only in-frame clones and omits some. The sample lists about 600,000 clones, less than 98% occurring once. What was sequenced was naive CD4+ T cells sorted from blood. Source of these receptors: a woman in her 30s in good health. CDR3s include the opening cysteine and the closing phenylalanine or tryptophan. The D gene is left open where the match is weak. Clone sizes are given selectively: once, few, many, or a class where the clone is expanded.

v_gene,d_gene,j_gene,abundance,CDR3aa,CDR3nt
TRBV28,NA,TRBJ2-7,NA,CASSLVVSPGVYSYEQYF,TGTGCCAGCAGTTTAGTGGTTAGCCCAGGTGTTTACTCCTACGAGCAGTACTTC
TRBV27,NA,TRBJ2-2,once,CASVWNRDYTGELFF,TGTGCCAGCGTTTGGAACCGGGACTACACCGGGGAGCTGTTTTTT
TRBV27,NA,TRBJ2-5,once,CASSLGAQRETQYF,TGTGCCAGCAGTTTAGGTGCCCAGCGGGAGACCCAGTACTTC
TRBV7-9,NA,TRBJ1-1,NA,CASLTAVGRGNTEAFF,TGTGCCAGTCTAACAGCGGTTGGCCGAGGAAACACTGAAGCTTTCTTT
TRBV28,NA,TRBJ1-1,NA,CASSFSDSEAFF,TGTGCCAGCAGTTTTTCGGACAGCGAAGCTTTCTTT
TRBV11-2,NA,TRBJ2-3,NA,CASSFSTGLDTQYF,TGTGCCAGCAGCTTTTCCACCGGGCTAGATACGCAGTATTTT
TRBV28,NA,TRBJ1-1,NA,CASSFLKEWIPEAFF,TGTGCCAGCAGTTTTCTGAAGGAATGGATCCCTGAAGCTTTCTTT
TRBV29-1,NA,TRBJ1-1,few,CSVKGTENTEAFF,TGCAGCGTAAAAGGGACGGAGAACACTGAAGCTTTCTTT
TRBV27,NA,TRBJ2-3,once,CASSLGAGSLFGSTDTQYF,TGTGCCAGCAGTCTAGGGGCTGGGTCGCTGTTTGGTAGCACAGATACGCAGTATTTT
TRBV6-4,NA,TRBJ2-1,NA,CASSAELGRGYSEQFF,TGTGCCAGCAGTGCCGAACTAGGAAGGGGGTACAGTGAGCAGTTCTTC
TRBV11-2,NA,TRBJ2-5,NA,CASSTGVQETQYF,TGTGCCAGCAGCACGGGGGTCCAAGAGACCCAGTACTTC
TRBV6-6,NA,TRBJ1-1,NA,CASSYGRFMNTEAFF,TGTGCCAGCAGTTACGGGAGGTTCATGAACACTGAAGCTTTCTTT
TRBV4-1,NA,TRBJ2-1,NA,CASSQDLVLSSYNEQFF,TGCGCCAGCAGCCAAGATCTGGTACTCAGCTCCTACAATGAGCAGTTCTTC
TRBV29-1,NA,TRBJ2-1,NA,CSVDLPGSIPREQFF,TGCAGCGTCGACCTACCGGGAAGTATACCACGCGAGCAGTTCTTC
TRBV19,NA,TRBJ2-2,NA,CASSIYALEDTGELFF,TGTGCCAGTAGTATTTACGCCCTAGAGGACACCGGGGAGCTGTTTTTT
TRBV27,NA,TRBJ2-5,NA,CASSLRSLARETQYF,TGTGCCAGCAGTTTAAGGTCTCTAGCCAGGGAGACCCAGTACTTC
TRBV5-1,TRBD1,TRBJ1-4,NA,CASRPGTGTEKLFF,TGCGCCAGCAGGCCCGGGACAGGGACTGAAAAACTGTTTTTT
TRBV11-2,TRBD1,TRBJ2-7,NA,CASSALQGVYEQYF,TGTGCCAGCAGCGCCCTACAGGGGGTCTACGAGCAGTACTTC
TRBV5-4,TRBD1,TRBJ1-1,NA,CASSRWTGGTEAFF,TGTGCCAGCAGCAGATGGACAGGGGGGACTGAAGCTTTCTTT
TRBV7-2,NA,TRBJ1-3,NA,CASSVETASGNTIYF,TGTGCCAGCAGCGTAGAGACAGCCTCTGGAAACACCATATATTTT
TRBV28,TRBD2,TRBJ2-3,NA,CASSVLGLAVADTQYF,TGTGCCAGCAGTGTCCTGGGACTAGCGGTCGCAGATACGCAGTATTTT
TRBV29-1,NA,TRBJ2-7,NA,CSVGVNPYEQYF,TGCAGCGTTGGGGTCAACCCCTACGAGCAGTACTTC
TRBV7-8,NA,TRBJ1-2,NA,CASSPRAIPGGYTF,TGTGCCAGCAGCCCTAGAGCCATCCCAGGTGGCTACACCTTC
TRBV4-2,TRBD1,TRBJ1-6,NA,CASSRTKDTGTGNSPLHF,TGTGCCAGCAGCCGAACGAAGGACACCGGGACAGGGAATTCACCCCTCCACTTT
TRBV5-1,NA,TRBJ2-7,once,CASSLAAQPYEQYF,TGCGCCAGCAGCTTGGCAGCACAGCCCTACGAGCAGTACTTC
TRBV6-5,NA,TRBJ1-2,NA,CASSYSGQGGYGYTF,TGTGCCAGCAGTTACTCGGGGCAGGGAGGCTATGGCTACACCTTC
TRBV5-1,TRBD2,TRBJ2-3,NA,CASRPTSGAPDTQYF,TGCGCCAGCAGGCCCACTAGCGGGGCACCAGATACGCAGTATTTT
TRBV19,TRBD1,TRBJ2-4,once,CASSSLPGQGKNIQYF,TGTGCCAGTAGTAGCCTTCCGGGACAGGGTAAAAACATTCAGTACTTC
TRBV19,NA,TRBJ1-4,NA,CASSGTVGAGNEKLFF,TGTGCCAGTAGCGGGACCGTGGGGGCTGGGAATGAAAAACTGTTTTTT
TRBV5-6,NA,TRBJ1-1,NA,CASHRVDSGGTEAFF,TGTGCCAGTCACAGAGTTGATTCGGGGGGCACTGAAGCTTTCTTT
TRBV6-1,TRBD1,TRBJ2-7,NA,CASTLGQGGPYEQYF,TGTGCCAGCACCCTCGGACAGGGGGGGCCTTACGAGCAGTACTTC
TRBV5-1,NA,TRBJ2-1,NA,CASSLGTGRAANEQFF,TGCGCCAGCAGCTTAGGAACGGGACGGGCGGCAAATGAGCAGTTCTTC
TRBV10-3,TRBD1,TRBJ1-5,once,CAISDGDRGNQPQHF,TGTGCCATCAGTGACGGGGACAGGGGCAATCAGCCCCAGCATTTT